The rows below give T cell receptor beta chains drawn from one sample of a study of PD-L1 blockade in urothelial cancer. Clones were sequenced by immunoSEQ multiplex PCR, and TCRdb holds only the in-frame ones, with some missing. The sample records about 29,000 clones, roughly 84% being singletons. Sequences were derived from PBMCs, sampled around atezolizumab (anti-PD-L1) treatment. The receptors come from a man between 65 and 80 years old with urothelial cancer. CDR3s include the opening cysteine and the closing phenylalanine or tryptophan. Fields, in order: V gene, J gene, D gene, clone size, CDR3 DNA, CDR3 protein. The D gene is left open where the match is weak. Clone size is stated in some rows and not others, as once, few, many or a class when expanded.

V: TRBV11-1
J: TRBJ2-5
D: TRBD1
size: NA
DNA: TGTGCCAGCAGCTCTGGACAGGGGTTGGAGACCCAGTACTTC
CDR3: CASSSGQGLETQYF

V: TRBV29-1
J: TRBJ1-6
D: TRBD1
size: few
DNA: TGCAGCGTTCGGACAGGGGATTCACCCCTCCACTTT
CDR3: CSVRTGDSPLHF

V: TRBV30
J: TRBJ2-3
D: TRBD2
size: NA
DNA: TGTGCCTGGAGTGTTTTAGGACTAGCGGGGGCCACCGATACGCAGTATTTT
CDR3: CAWSVLGLAGATDTQYF

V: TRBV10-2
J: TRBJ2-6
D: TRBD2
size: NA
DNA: TGCGCCAGCAGGGGAGGGTCGGGGGCCAACGTCCTGACTTTC
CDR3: CASRGGSGANVLTF

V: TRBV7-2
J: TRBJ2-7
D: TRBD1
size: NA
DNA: TGTGCCAGCAGCTTAGCGAACGACAGGGGGCGCGAGCAGTACTTC
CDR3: CASSLANDRGREQYF

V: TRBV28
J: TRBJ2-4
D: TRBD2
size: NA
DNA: TGTGCCAGCAGTGCGGGGGGCATTCAGTACTTC
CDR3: CASSAGGIQYF

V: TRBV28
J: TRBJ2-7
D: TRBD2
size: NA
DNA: TGTGCCAGCAGTGCTAGCGGGAGGTCCTACGAGCAGTACTTC
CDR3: CASSASGRSYEQYF

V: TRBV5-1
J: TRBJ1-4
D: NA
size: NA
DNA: TGCGCCAGCAGCTTGGGACAGAAGGCTAATGAAAAACTGTTTTTT
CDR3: CASSLGQKANEKLFF

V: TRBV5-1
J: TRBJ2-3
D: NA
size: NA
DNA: TGCGCCAGCAGCGCACAGGGTACCACAGATACGCAGTATTTT
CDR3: CASSAQGTTDTQYF

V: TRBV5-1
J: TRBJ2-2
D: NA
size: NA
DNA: TGCGCCAGCAGCTTGATGGAGGGACAGCGACGGACCGGGGAGCTGTTTTTT
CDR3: CASSLMEGQRRTGELFF

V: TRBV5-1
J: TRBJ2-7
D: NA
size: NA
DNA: TGCGCCAGCAGCTCGGGCGGATCGGGGGCCTACGAGCAGTACTTC
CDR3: CASSSGGSGAYEQYF

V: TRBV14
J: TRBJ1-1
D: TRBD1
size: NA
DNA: TGTGCCAGCAGCCACCGGACAGGGGGAGTAACGGAAGCTTTCTTT
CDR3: CASSHRTGGVTEAFF

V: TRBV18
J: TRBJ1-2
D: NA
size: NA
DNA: TGTGCCAGCTCAAAGGGGCAGAGCTATGGCTACACCTTC
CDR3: CASSKGQSYGYTF

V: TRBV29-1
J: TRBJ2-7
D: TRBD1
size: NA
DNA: TGCAGCGCACAGGGGGCGCAGTACGAGCAGTACTTC
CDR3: CSAQGAQYEQYF

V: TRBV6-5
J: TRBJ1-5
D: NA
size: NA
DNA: TGTGCCAGCAGTCAGGACAGATTAATTCCGCCCCAGCATTTT
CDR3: CASSQDRLIPPQHF

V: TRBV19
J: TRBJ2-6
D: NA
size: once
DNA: TGTGCCAGTATTCCTGGGGCGGGGCTATCTGGGGCCAACGTCCTGACTTTC
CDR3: CASIPGAGLSGANVLTF

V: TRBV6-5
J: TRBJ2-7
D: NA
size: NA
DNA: TGTGCCAGCAGTTACGCGGGGTCACCCTACGAGCAGTACTTC
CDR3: CASSYAGSPYEQYF

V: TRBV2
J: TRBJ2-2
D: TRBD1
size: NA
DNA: TGTGCCAGCAAGACCGACCCCGGGACAGGGGTCACCGGGGAGCTGTTTTTT
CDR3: CASKTDPGTGVTGELFF

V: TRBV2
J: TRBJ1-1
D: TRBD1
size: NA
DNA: TGTGCCAGCATTGGGACAGGGGGAGGCACTGAAGCTTTCTTT
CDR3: CASIGTGGGTEAFF

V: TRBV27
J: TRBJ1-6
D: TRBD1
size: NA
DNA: TGTGCCAGCAGCCGAACCCCGGGACAGGGAAATTCACCCCTCCACTTT
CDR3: CASSRTPGQGNSPLHF

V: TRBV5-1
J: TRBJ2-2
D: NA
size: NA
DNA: TGCGCCAGCAGCTTGCCTTCCGGGGAGCTGTTTTTT
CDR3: CASSLPSGELFF

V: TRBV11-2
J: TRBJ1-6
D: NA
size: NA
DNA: TGTGCCAGCAGCATTTGGGGGGGGTGGGATTCACCCCTCCACTTT
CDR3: CASSIWGGWDSPLHF

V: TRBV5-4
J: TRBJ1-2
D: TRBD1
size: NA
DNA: TGTGCCAGCAGCTTCCAGGGGGTTTCGAACTATGGCTACACCTTC
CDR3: CASSFQGVSNYGYTF

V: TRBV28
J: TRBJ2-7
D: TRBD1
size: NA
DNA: TGTGCCAGCAGTCTGACAGGGGTTCCCTACGAGCAGTACTTC
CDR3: CASSLTGVPYEQYF

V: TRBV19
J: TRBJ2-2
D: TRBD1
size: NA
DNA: TGTGCCACCCACAGGGGGAATGGGGAGCTGTTTTTT
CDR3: CATHRGNGELFF

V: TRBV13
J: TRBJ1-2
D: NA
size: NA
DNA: TGTGCCAGCAGCTTAGTAGGGGATGGCTACACCTTC
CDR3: CASSLVGDGYTF

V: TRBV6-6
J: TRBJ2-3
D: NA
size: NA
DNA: TGTGCCAGCAGTTACGACTACTCAGATACGCAGTATTTT
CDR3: CASSYDYSDTQYF

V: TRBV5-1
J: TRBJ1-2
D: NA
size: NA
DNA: TGCGCCAGCAGCTTGAGTCCCGGGGAGGGTTCAGTTCGCGGCTACACCTTC
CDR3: CASSLSPGEGSVRGYTF

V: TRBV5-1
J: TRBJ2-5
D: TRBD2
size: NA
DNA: TGCGCCAGCAGCTTGTTGGGACTAGCGGGGGAAGAGACCCAGTACTTC
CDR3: CASSLLGLAGEETQYF

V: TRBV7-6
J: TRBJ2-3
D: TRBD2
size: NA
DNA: TGTGCCAGCAGCACGCGGACTAGCGGGGCTTTCACAGATACGCAGTATTTT
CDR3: CASSTRTSGAFTDTQYF

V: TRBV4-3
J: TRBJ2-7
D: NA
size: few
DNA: TGCGCCAGCAGCCAAGATGAGGCCGAAAACTACGAGCAGTACTTC
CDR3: CASSQDEAENYEQYF

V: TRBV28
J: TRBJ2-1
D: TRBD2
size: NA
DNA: TGTGCCAGTTTACCGGGACTAGCGTCAATGCCTGGATACAATGAGCAGTTCTTC
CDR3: CASLPGLASMPGYNEQFF

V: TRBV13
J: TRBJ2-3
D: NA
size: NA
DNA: TGTGCCAGCAGCCCGACCGCTAGGGATACGCAGTATTTT
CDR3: CASSPTARDTQYF

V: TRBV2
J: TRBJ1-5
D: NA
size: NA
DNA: TGTGCCAGCAGTCAGGGTGGCGGCAATCAGCCCCAGCATTTT
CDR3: CASSQGGGNQPQHF

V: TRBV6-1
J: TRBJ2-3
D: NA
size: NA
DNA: TGTGCCAGCAGGCTGACTTGGTTACGCACAGATACGCAGTATTTT
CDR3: CASRLTWLRTDTQYF

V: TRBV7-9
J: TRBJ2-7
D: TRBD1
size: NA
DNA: TGTGCCAGCAGCTTACTGGGACAGGGCTACGAGCAGTACTTC
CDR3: CASSLLGQGYEQYF

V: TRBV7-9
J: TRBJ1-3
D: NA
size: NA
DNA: TGTGCCAGCAGCTCGACCCGACTCTCTGGAAACACCATATATTTT
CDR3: CASSSTRLSGNTIYF

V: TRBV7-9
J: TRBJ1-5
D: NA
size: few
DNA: TGTGCCAGCAGCCAAGAGTTGAGCAATCAGCCCCAGCATTTT
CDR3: CASSQELSNQPQHF

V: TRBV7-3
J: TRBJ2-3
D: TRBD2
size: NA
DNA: TGTGCCAGCAGTTTGGGGGGAGGGCGAACAGATACGCAGTATTTT
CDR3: CASSLGGGRTDTQYF

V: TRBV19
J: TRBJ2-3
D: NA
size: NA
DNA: TGTGCCAGTAGTAACCGGGTCCGAGGGGGAGATACGCAGTATTTT
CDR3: CASSNRVRGGDTQYF

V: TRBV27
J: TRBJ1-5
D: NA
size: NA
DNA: TGTGCCAGCAGTCCGGGCAGGGTTCAGCCCCAGCATTTT
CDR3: CASSPGRVQPQHF

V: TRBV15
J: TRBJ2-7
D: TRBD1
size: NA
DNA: TGTGCCACCAGCAGAGATCAGGGGGCAGCCTTCGAACAGTACTTC
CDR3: CATSRDQGAAFEQYF

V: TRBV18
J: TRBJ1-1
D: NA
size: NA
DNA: TGTGCCAGCTCACCCGGGCAGGGTAGGGGAGGGACTGAAGCTTTCTTT
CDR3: CASSPGQGRGGTEAFF

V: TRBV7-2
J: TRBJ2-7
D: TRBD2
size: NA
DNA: TGTGCCAGCAGCTTGGGGACTAGCGGGAGCCGGGAGCAGTACTTC
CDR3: CASSLGTSGSREQYF

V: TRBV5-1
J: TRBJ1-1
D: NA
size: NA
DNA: TGCGCCAGCAGCTGGGGCGACAGAAAGAACACTGAAGCTTTCTTT
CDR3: CASSWGDRKNTEAFF

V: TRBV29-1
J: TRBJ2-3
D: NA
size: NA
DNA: TGCAGCGTACTCGGGCGGGGGCCGAGCACAGATACGCAGTATTTT
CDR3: CSVLGRGPSTDTQYF

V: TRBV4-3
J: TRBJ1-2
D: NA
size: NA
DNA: TGCGCCAGCAGCCAAGAAAGCGACGGATCTAACTATGGCTACACCTTC
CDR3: CASSQESDGSNYGYTF

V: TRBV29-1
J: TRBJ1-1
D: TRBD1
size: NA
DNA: TGCAGCGTTATGCAGGGGGCCCCTCTGAACACTGAAGCTTTCTTT
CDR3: CSVMQGAPLNTEAFF